This record covers a single T cell receptor beta chain. Trimming stripped 0 bases from V and 8 bases from J, with 12 bases between. This CDR3 has 15 residues. Germline V gene lookup returns CDR1 SGHKS and CDR2 YYEKEE (reference sequence). This record belongs to a study of blood T cell repertoires in COVID-19. For the study at large: Sites in the United States, Italy and Spain provided acute and convalescent COVID-19 samples. In each case, the material was cDNA or gDNA derived from T cells, B-cell-depleted T cells, or PBMCs.

Authors' analysis steps: Amplification of reference gene primers provided the estimated nucleated cell counts. Profiling relied on immunoSEQ multiplex PCR, and the TCRdb table lists in-frame clones only, not all of them. That table is the source of V, J and clone size, and D and trimming were worked out from the DNA. In the table there are 130,000 to 150,000 clones, roughly 84% of which are singletons. The sequenced sample was peripheral blood. The clonotype originates from a human donor in a cohort sampled during active COVID-19. The chain couples TRBV5-5 to TRBJ1-6; tentative D call: TRBD1 (5 bases). CDR3 sequence reads: CASSLDGRVDSPLHF. The DNA for the CDR3 is TGTGCCAGCAGCTTGGATGGCAGGGTGGATTCACCCCTCCACTTT.